Listed below are T cell receptor beta chains from one sample, sequenced in a study of T cells in Graves' hyperthyroidism and ophthalmopathy. A single record per CDR3 protein comes from TCRdb applying MiXCR to the multiplex PCR reads. In the table there are about 210,000 distinct CDR3 sequences, roughly 15% of which are singletons. The sample taken for sequencing was blood. The source of these receptors is a man aged 45-65 years with Graves' hyperthyroidism. Both conserved end residues are part of each CDR3. Fields, in order: clone size, V gene, D gene, J gene, CDR3 protein, CDR3 DNA. The D gene is left open where the match is weak. Not every row has a clone size; where given, it reads once, few, many or a size class.

many	TRBV7-9	TRBD1	TRBJ2-1	CASSSTRTGDNEQFF	TGTGCCAGCAGCTCCACCCGGACAGGGGACAATGAGCAGTTCTTC
many	TRBV3-1	TRBD1	TRBJ1-6	CASGTDYNSPLHF	TGTGCCAGCGGGACAGACTATAATTCACCCCTCCACTTT
many	TRBV20-1	NA	TRBJ2-5	CSAGSVYQETQYF	TGCAGTGCTGGTTCAGTGTACCAAGAGACCCAGTACTTC
NA	TRBV19	TRBD2	TRBJ2-1	CASTHYPGGHYNEQFF	TGTGCCAGTACCCACTACCCGGGAGGGCATTACAATGAGCAGTTCTTC
many	TRBV27	NA	TRBJ2-1	CASSTGPTLEQFF	TGTGCCAGCAGTACGGGACCCACCCTTGAGCAGTTCTTC
few	TRBV20-1	NA	TRBJ1-4	CSARDRRKGYNEKLFF	TGCAGTGCTAGAGATCGGAGGAAGGGTTATAATGAAAAACTGTTTTTT
NA	TRBV9	TRBD2	TRBJ2-2	CASSAGTTVQTGELFF	TGTGCCAGCAGCGCCGGGACTACCGTACAAACCGGGGAGCTGTTTTTT
NA	TRBV2	NA	TRBJ1-1	CASMFGRTEGTEAFF	TGTGCCAGCATGTTTGGGCGAACAGAGGGTACTGAAGCTTTCTTT
NA	TRBV28	TRBD2	TRBJ2-7	CASSLSSGLAAYEQCF	TGTGCCAGCAGTTTGTCCTCCGGACTAGCGGCTTACGAGCAGTGCTTC
NA	TRBV18	NA	TRBJ1-2	CASSPDLGSEYLNYGYTF	TGTGCCAGCTCACCAGATCTGGGGTCGGAATATCTTAACTATGGCTACACCTTC
many	TRBV11-2	TRBD2	TRBJ2-5	CASSLTAGLAGGRETQYF	TGTGCCAGCAGCTTAACAGCTGGACTAGCGGGAGGACGGGAGACCCAGTACTTC
few	TRBV5-4	NA	TRBJ2-5	CASSLGSETQYF	TGTGCCAGCAGCTTGGGTAGTGAGACCCAGTACTTC
many	TRBV6-1	NA	TRBJ2-5	CASSEEGGGSETQYF	TGTGCCAGCAGTGAAGAAGGGGGGGGTTCAGAGACCCAGTACTTC
few	TRBV6-2/TRBV6-3	TRBD2	TRBJ2-4	CASSQGLAGGNIQYF	TGTGCCAGCAGCCAGGGACTAGCGGGAGGAAACATTCAGTACTTC
NA	TRBV15	TRBD2	TRBJ2-3	CATSRDIAGGQTQYF	TGTGCCACCAGCAGAGATATAGCGGGAGGGCAAACGCAGTATTTT
many	TRBV18	TRBD1	TRBJ2-1	CASSLDRNSYNEQFF	TGTGCCAGCTCACTGGACAGGAACTCCTACAATGAGCAGTTCTTC
NA	TRBV12-3/TRBV12-4	TRBD2	TRBJ2-1	CASSQTSGSSSYNEQFF	TGTGCCAGCAGCCAAACTAGCGGGTCGTCCTCTTACAATGAGCAGTTCTTC
few	TRBV20-1	TRBD2	TRBJ2-7	CSATGLGPYEQYF	TGCAGTGCTACGGGACTAGGACCCTACGAGCAGTACTTC
NA	TRBV4-2	TRBD1	TRBJ2-7	CASSQDLRQGNTYEQYF	TGTGCCAGCAGCCAAGATCTAAGACAGGGTAATACCTACGAGCAGTACTTC
NA	TRBV7-2	NA	TRBJ2-3	CASSLSGGARDTQYF	TGTGCCAGCAGCTTAAGTGGAGGGGCCCGAGATACGCAGTATTTT
NA	TRBV20-1	NA	TRBJ1-1	CSALKRGNTEAFF	TGCAGTGCCCTAAAAAGGGGAAACACTGAAGCTTTCTTT
many	TRBV5-1	NA	TRBJ1-4	CASSLNSNEKLFF	TGCGCCAGCAGCTTGAACTCTAATGAAAAACTGTTTTTT
few	TRBV7-9	NA	TRBJ1-6	CASSLNPNSPLHF	TGTGCCAGCAGCTTAAACCCTAATTCACCCCTCCACTTT
few	TRBV7-2	NA	TRBJ2-1	CASSLASYYNEQFF	TGTGCCAGCAGCTTAGCCAGCTATTACAATGAGCAGTTCTTC
NA	TRBV9	NA	TRBJ2-3	CASSVGVRDSDTQYF	TGTGCCAGCAGCGTAGGTGTGCGGGATTCAGATACGCAGTATTTT
many	TRBV7-9	NA	TRBJ1-2	CASSHDNPSYGYTF	TGTGCCAGCAGCCACGACAATCCGAGCTATGGCTACACCTTC
many	TRBV20-1	NA	TRBJ2-5	CSALNPRGGETQYF	TGCAGTGCCCTAAACCCCAGGGGCGGGGAGACCCAGTACTTC
NA	TRBV28	NA	TRBJ2-7	CASSTGLMGEQYF	TGTGCCAGCAGCACGGGACTCATGGGGGAGCAGTACTTC
NA	TRBV4-1	NA	TRBJ2-7	CASSQEGLEINEQYF	TGCGCCAGCAGCCAAGAAGGGCTAGAGATAAACGAGCAGTACTTC
NA	TRBV28	TRBD1	TRBJ2-6	CASSLDLDRGSGANVLTF	TGTGCCAGCAGTTTAGACTTGGACAGGGGCTCTGGGGCCAACGTCCTGACTTTC
many	TRBV12-5	TRBD2	TRBJ2-3	CASGLVYSGRPFSTDTQYF	TGTGCTAGTGGTTTGGTATATAGCGGGAGGCCTTTCTCCACAGATACGCAGTATTTT
many	TRBV4-1	NA	TRBJ2-3	CASSHPMGTQYF	TGCGCCAGCAGCCACCCAATGGGCACGCAGTATTTT
NA	TRBV11-2	TRBD1	TRBJ1-3	CASSPLRQGGNTIYF	TGTGCCAGCAGCCCCCTACGACAGGGAGGAAACACCATATATTTT
NA	TRBV5-1	TRBD1	TRBJ2-3	CASSPARDRGDGTQYF	TGCGCCAGCAGCCCCGCCCGGGACAGGGGTGACGGTACGCAGTATTTT
NA	TRBV6-5	NA	TRBJ2-1	CASSYRAPGEQFF	TGTGCCAGCAGTTATAGGGCCCCGGGTGAGCAGTTCTTC
NA	TRBV20-1	NA	TRBJ2-1	CSARERGERSYNEQFF	TGCAGTGCTAGAGAGAGGGGGGAGAGGTCCTACAATGAGCAGTTCTTC
many	TRBV7-8	NA	TRBJ2-7	CASSQNRAGGPYEQYF	TGTGCCAGCAGCCAGAACAGGGCAGGGGGGCCCTACGAGCAGTACTTC
many	TRBV11-1	NA	TRBJ2-7	CASSPTTRIYEQYF	TGTGCCAGCAGCCCGACGACTAGAATCTACGAGCAGTACTTC
NA	TRBV6-1	NA	TRBJ2-7	CASSEGPLRSEQYF	TGTGCCAGCAGTGAAGGGCCTCTACGCTCCGAGCAGTACTTC
few	TRBV20-1	NA	TRBJ2-7	CSAKEGYEQYF	TGCAGTGCAAAGGAGGGTTACGAGCAGTACTTC
NA	TRBV20-1	NA	TRBJ1-1	CSPLKGGWNTEAFF	TGCAGTCCCTTAAAGGGGGGCTGGAACACTGAAGCTTTCTTT
many	TRBV29-1	NA	TRBJ2-1	CSVVGGYGYEQFF	TGCAGCGTTGTCGGCGGGTATGGCTATGAGCAGTTCTTC
few	TRBV2	TRBD2	TRBJ2-1	CASNTRLAGGGDEQFF	TGTGCCAGCAATACCCGACTAGCGGGAGGGGGTGATGAGCAGTTCTTC
many	TRBV7-9	TRBD1	TRBJ2-5	CASSSFRGRETQYF	TGTGCCAGCAGCTCTTTCAGGGGGCGAGAGACCCAGTACTTC
many	TRBV4-3	NA	TRBJ1-2	CASRPQGGSYGYTF	TGCGCCAGCAGGCCTCAGGGCGGGTCCTATGGCTACACCTTC
many	TRBV11-2	TRBD2	TRBJ2-5	CASSSRTSGRRETQYF	TGTGCCAGCAGCTCTCGGACTAGCGGGAGACGGGAGACCCAGTACTTC
many	TRBV7-2	NA	TRBJ2-2	CASSPGNGDTGELFF	TGTGCCAGCAGCCCGGGAAATGGGGACACCGGGGAGCTGTTTTTT
NA	TRBV7-2	TRBD2	TRBJ2-7	CASSFGLAGVFEQYF	TGTGCCAGCAGCTTCGGACTAGCGGGAGTTTTCGAGCAGTACTTC
NA	TRBV7-9	TRBD1	TRBJ1-3	CASRPGQGSGNTIYF	TGTGCCAGCAGGCCCGGACAGGGGTCTGGAAACACCATATATTTT
many	TRBV27	NA	TRBJ2-3	CASHPAGSTDTQYF	TGTGCCAGCCATCCCGCGGGGAGCACAGATACGCAGTATTTT
many	TRBV12-3/TRBV12-4	TRBD1	TRBJ1-2	CASSWGGQNYGYTF	TGTGCCAGCAGTTGGGGGGGACAGAACTATGGCTACACCTTC
NA	TRBV7-9	NA	TRBJ2-7	CASSLERGWSYEQYF	TGTGCCAGCAGCTTGGAAAGGGGGTGGTCCTACGAGCAGTACTTC
many	TRBV7-6	NA	TRBJ2-5	CASSLSPGHDEGETQYF	TGTGCCAGCAGCTTAAGCCCCGGACATGACGAGGGGGAGACCCAGTACTTC
many	TRBV12-3/TRBV12-4	TRBD2	TRBJ2-3	CASSLTSGRTDTQYF	TGTGCCAGCAGTTTGACTAGCGGGAGAACGGATACGCAGTATTTT
NA	TRBV15	NA	TRBJ2-7	CATSTDKSTSYEQYF	TGTGCCACCAGCACCGACAAATCTACCTCCTACGAGCAGTACTTC
few	TRBV24-1	TRBD1	TRBJ1-5	CATSDPGQGAGQPRHF	TGTGCCACCAGTGATCCGGGACAGGGGGCGGGTCAGCCCCGGCATTTT
NA	TRBV4-1	NA	TRBJ2-5	CASSQEWKTYQETQYF	TGCGCCAGCAGCCAAGAATGGAAGACCTACCAAGAGACCCAGTACTTC
NA	TRBV20-1	NA	TRBJ2-1	CSARKADLYNEQFF	TGCAGTGCTAGAAAAGCGGACCTCTACAATGAGCAGTTCTTC